These 5 T cell receptor beta chains were sequenced from one sample in a study of long-term antiretroviral therapy in people with HIV. At survey level, the immunoSEQ assay was run in its v3.0 version. The protocol was immunoSEQ multiplex PCR, while the TCRdb copy is restricted to in-frame clones and leaves out a portion. This sample carries around 18,000 clones, less than 85% of them seen once, and the ten largest clones take about 15%. The input for sequencing was unsorted PBMCs, taken 0.5 years before starting antiretroviral therapy. All receptors derive from a woman aged 50 to 65 with HIV.

V and J are TRBV30 and TRBJ2-5; D call uncertain. Trimming took 3 bases from V and 2 from J, leaving 10 bases between them. The CDR3 contains 13 residues. From germline, CDR1 is GTSNPN and CDR2 SVGIG (reference sequence). Written as DNA, the CDR3 is TGTGCCTGGAGCAACGGTGGGCAAGAGACCCAGTACTTC. It encodes CAWSNGGQETQYF.

This clone was counted a few times. The chain links TRBV6-6 to TRBJ1-2; D is perhaps TRBD1 (6 bases). V lost 4 bases and J lost 5, with 8 bases in between. Germline CDR1 MNHNY, CDR2 SVGAGI (reference sequence). CDR3 size: 12 residues. The CDR3 DNA is TGTGCCAGCAGTTCACAGGGATATGGCTACACCTTC. Translated, it gives CASSSQGYGYTF.

In its sample, this clone was seen a few times. This chain links TRBV7-9 with TRBJ1-1, with 10 bases lining up with TRBD1. V shed 5 bases, J shed 4 bases, and the junction held 4 bases outside the gene matches. The CDR3 spans 14 residues. Germline V gene sequence: CDR1 SEHNR, CDR2 FQNEAQ (reference sequence). The DNA of the CDR3 is TGTGCCAGCAGCAGAGACAGGGGGCGCACTGAAGCTTTCTTT. Amino acids: CASSRDRGRTEAFF. Supplemented by reference TRBV7-9 and TRBJ1-1, the full variable domain reads DTGVSQNPRHKITKRGQNVTFRCDPISEHNRLYWYRQTLGQGPEFLTYFQNEAQLEKSRLLSDRFSAERPKGSFSTLEIQRTEQGDSAMYLCASSRDRGRTEAFFGQGTRLTVV.

The chain carries TRBV29-1 and TRBJ1-1; D may be TRBD1 (5 bases). Germline-derived CDR1 and CDR2 are SQVTM and ANQGSEA. Trimming took 5 bases from V and 1 from J, leaving 11 bases between them. This CDR3 is 13 amino acids long. The CDR3 DNA follows: TGCAGCGTTTCTACAGGTCGGAACACTGAAGCTTTCTTT. Its protein product is CSVSTGRNTEAFF.

This clone occurred a few times. The chain carries TRBV10-2 and TRBJ2-3; D is possibly TRBD2 (7 bases). Trimming removed 3 bases from V and 7 bases from J, with 11 bases in between. The CDR3 contains 13 residues. The germline gives CDR1 WSHSY, CDR2 SAAADI. In nucleotides, the CDR3 is TGCGCCAGCAGTGACAGGGGAGGGTATACGCAGTATTTT. Amino acids: CASSDRGGYTQYF.